Sequencing of this T cell receptor (beta chain) was carried out in a study of cytomegalovirus exposure and HLA in healthy donors. Turning to this clone: Its antigen is undetermined.

Donors consisted of healthy bone marrow donors. The CDR3 is 15 residues long. The trim removed 0 bases at V and 2 bases at J, leaving 2 bases unmatched. CDR1 MNHNY and CDR2 SVGAGI come from the germline V gene (reference sequence). The PCR made use of 60 Vbeta and 13 Jbeta primers. The data were produced by immunoSEQ multiplex PCR, yet TCRdb's version contains in-frame clones alone and is incomplete. The specimen's table records some 72,000 clones. General study points: HLA-A and HLA-B allele assignments for most subjects were reportedly predicted accurately using TCR beta sequences. The study recorded more than 150 TCR beta chains that were cytomegalovirus-associated.

Sequenced material: PBMCs. This clonotype was obtained from a man aged 25-45 years in good health and CMV-seronegative. The chain has TRBV6-6 and TRBJ2-7, with 9 bases matching TRBD2. CDR3 sequence: CASSYSPSGTYEQYF. The CDR3 nucleotides are TGTGCCAGCAGTTACTCCCCTAGCGGGACCTACGAGCAGTACTTC.